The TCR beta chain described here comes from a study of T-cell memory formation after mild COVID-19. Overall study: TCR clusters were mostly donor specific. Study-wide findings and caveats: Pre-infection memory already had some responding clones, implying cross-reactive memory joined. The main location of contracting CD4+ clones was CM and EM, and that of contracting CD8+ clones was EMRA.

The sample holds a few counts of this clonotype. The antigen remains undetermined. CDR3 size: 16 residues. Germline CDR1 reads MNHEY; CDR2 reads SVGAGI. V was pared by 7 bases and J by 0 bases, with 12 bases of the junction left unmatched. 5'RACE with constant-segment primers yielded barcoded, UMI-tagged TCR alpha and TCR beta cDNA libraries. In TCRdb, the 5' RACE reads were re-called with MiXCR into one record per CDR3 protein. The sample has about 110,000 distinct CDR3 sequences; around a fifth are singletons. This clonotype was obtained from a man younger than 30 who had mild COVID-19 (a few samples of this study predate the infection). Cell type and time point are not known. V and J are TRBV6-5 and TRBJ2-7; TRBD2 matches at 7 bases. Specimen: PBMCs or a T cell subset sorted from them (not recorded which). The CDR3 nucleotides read TGTGCCAGCACCCATGGCCCAGCGGGGAGCTCCTACGAGCAGTACTTC. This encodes CASTHGPAGSSYEQYF.